This entry lists 20 T cell receptor beta chains sequenced from one sample in a study of blood T cell repertoires in COVID-19. The protocol was immunoSEQ multiplex PCR, while the TCRdb copy is restricted to in-frame clones and leaves out a portion. The sample has 150,000 to 200,000 clones, approximately 86% seen once. Sequencing input: peripheral blood. The receptors were gathered from a woman between 45 and 60 years old with acute or convalescent COVID-19.

The V call is TRBV19, the J call TRBJ2-1; no clear D gene. V lost 8 bases, J lost 7 bases, and 9 bases lay in between. This CDR3 contains 11 residues. The germline V gene encodes CDR1 LNHDA and CDR2 SQIVND (reference sequence). Here the CDR3 reads CASRLQNEQFF. In nucleotides, the CDR3 is TGTGCCAGTCGCCTACAGAATGAGCAGTTCTTC.

CDR3 sequence reads: CASSRISAPTARASVELFF. CDR3 DNA: TGTGCCAGCAGCCGTATATCGGCCCCGACAGCCCGCGCTTCCGTGGAGCTGTTTTTT. J is TRBJ2-2 and V is TRBV5-6; maybe TRBD1 (5 bases). The CDR3 length is 19 residues. V gave up 4 bases and J gave up 10 bases, with 32 bases separating them. CDR1 is SGHDT, CDR2 YYEEEE, per germline.

The rearrangement uses TRBV5-1 and TRBJ2-2; D gene unclear. Germline lookup yields CDR1 SGHRS and CDR2 YFSETQ. V shed 3 bases and J shed 1 base, with 19 bases lying between them. The CDR3 spans 18 residues. Here the CDR3 DNA reads TGCGCCAGCAGCTACGGGTGGATGTATGAAAGGAACACCGGGGAGCTGTTTTTT. Translation: CASSYGWMYERNTGELFF. The whole variable domain, filled in from reference TRBV5-1 and TRBJ2-2, reads KAGVTQTPRYLIKTRGQQVTLSCSPISGHRSVSWYQQTPGQGLQFLFEYFSETQRNKGNFPGRFSGRQFSNSRSEMNVSTLELGDSALYLCASSYGWMYERNTGELFFGEGSRLTVL.

The rearrangement uses TRBV14 and TRBJ2-7; D may be TRBD1 (6 bases). The V end lost 8 bases, the J end lost 7 bases, and 24 bases lay between the germline ends. The germline CDR1 and CDR2 sequences are SGHDN and FVKESK. The CDR3 sequence is 15 residues long. CDR3 in DNA: TGTGCCAGCCAGAAGGGACACCCAAGCGACGGAGAGCAGTACTTC. This encodes CASQKGHPSDGEQYF.

The gene calls are TRBV2 and TRBJ1-1, with D tentatively TRBD1 (5 bases). Trimming took off 8 bases at V and 4 bases at J, with 17 bases between the two ends. The germline gives CDR1 SNHLY, CDR2 FYNNEI. The CDR3 has 14 residues. CDR3 protein: CASQGSGLGTEAFF. The CDR3 DNA reads as TGTGCCAGCCAGGGTTCAGGGCTCGGCACTGAAGCTTTCTTT.

The chain recombines TRBV11-3 with TRBJ1-1; D gene ambiguous. Germline V lookup: CDR1 SGHNT, CDR2 YENEEA. V lost 5 bases to trimming and J lost 7 bases, with 20 bases between them. This CDR3 spans 15 amino acids. The CDR3 reads CASSLRRGSTDEAFF. CDR3 bases: TGTGCCAGCAGCCTCAGGAGAGGGTCAACAGATGAAGCTTTCTTT.

The chain couples TRBV19 to TRBJ2-5; 12 nucleotides align to TRBD2. Germline CDR1 LNHDA, CDR2 SQIVND (reference sequence). The CDR3 sequence is 16 residues long. J gave up 5 bases and V 4 bases, and 8 bases lay outside the gene matches. CDR3 in DNA: TGTGCCAGTAGTACCCTGGCTAGCGGGGGGGCGGAGACCCAGTACTTC. Translated, it gives CASSTLASGGAETQYF.

CDR3 loop: CASSEKGGVQQFF. Here the CDR3 DNA reads TGCGCCAGCAGTGAGAAAGGGGGAGTTCAGCAGTTCTTC. V usage is TRBV10-1 and J usage is TRBJ2-1; a weak D match, TRBD1 (6 bases). The CDR3 length is 13 residues. The V end was cut by 2 bases, the J end by 11 bases, with 13 bases between. In germline, CDR1 is WNHNN, CDR2 SYGVQD (reference sequence).

V gene TRBV27 combines with J gene TRBJ1-6; D gene uncertain. CDR1 and CDR2 (germline): MNHEY, SMNVEV (reference sequence). The V gene lost 3 bases and the J gene lost 8 bases, with 11 bases spanning the gap. The CDR3 is made up of 14 amino acids. The CDR3 DNA sequence: TGTGCCAGCAGTTTGCTTACTTATGATTCACCCCTCCACTTT. Translation: CASSLLTYDSPLHF.

Comments on this clone: Distinct nucleotide sequences in the sample also encode this CDR3. The V call is TRBV15, the J call TRBJ1-5; D gene uncertain. Trimming removed 2 bases at V and 2 bases at J, with 7 bases between. The CDR3 consists of 14 residues. CDR1 is LNHNV and CDR2 is YYDKDF in the germline V gene (reference sequence). CDR3 sequence: CATSRPGGNQPQHF. In nucleotides, the CDR3 is TGTGCCACCAGCAGACCGGGTGGCAATCAGCCCCAGCATTTT.

The rearrangement uses TRBV7-9 and TRBJ1-1; 9 positions agree with TRBD1. Germline V lookup: CDR1 SEHNR, CDR2 FQNEAQ (reference sequence). There are 14 residues in the CDR3. The junction had 7 bases not matched to a gene; V was cut back by 5 bases and J by 6 bases. Here the CDR3 DNA reads TGTGCCAGCAGCCCTACAGGGGGCGGGTCTGAAGCTTTCTTT. It codes for CASSPTGGGSEAFF.

The chain uses TRBV9 and TRBJ1-6, with a tentative D call TRBD1 (5 bases). The V gene lost 0 bases and the J gene lost 5 bases, with 12 bases spanning the gap. CDR3 length equals 16 residues. CDR1 and CDR2 (germline): SGDLS, YYNGEE. CDR3: CASSVGWGGNNSPLHF. As DNA, the CDR3 is TGTGCCAGCAGCGTAGGTTGGGGGGGAAATAATTCACCCCTCCACTTT.

The chain links TRBV5-6 to TRBJ1-5, with TRBD1 identical over 8 bases. The CDR3 loop spans 16 amino acids. Germline assignment: CDR1 SGHDT and CDR2 YYEEEE. With 1 base clipped from V and 3 bases from J, the junction kept 6 bases outside the gene matches. CDR3 region: CASSLYRDRNNQPQHF. The CDR3 coding sequence is TGTGCCAGCAGCTTGTACCGGGACAGGAACAATCAGCCCCAGCATTTT.

In regard to this clone: This sample also contains other DNA sequences that code for the same CDR3. The CDR3 DNA follows: TGTGCCAGCAGCACTAGACAGGGCAGCACAGATACGCAGTATTTT. Protein: CASSTRQGSTDTQYF. The chain employs TRBV5-6 and TRBJ2-3; 7 nucleotides align to TRBD1. J lost 0 bases, V lost 4 bases, and 5 bases had no gene match. The germline gives CDR1 SGHDT, CDR2 YYEEEE. This CDR3 contains 15 residues.

V gene TRBV11-2 combines with J gene TRBJ2-7; D may be TRBD2 (5 bases). Trimming removed 0 bases from V and 4 bases from J, with 13 bases in between. The CDR3 sequence is 15 residues long. Per the germline V gene, CDR1 is SGHAT and CDR2 is FQNNGV. The CDR3 sequence is CASSLEGGEGYEQYF. As DNA, the CDR3 is TGTGCCAGCAGCTTAGAGGGCGGAGAGGGATACGAGCAGTACTTC.

The chain recombines TRBV4-3 with TRBJ1-1; 9 nucleotides line up with TRBD1. Germline V lookup: CDR1 LGHNA, CDR2 YSLEER. CDR3 size: 15 residues. J gave up 5 bases and V 2 bases, and 6 bases lay outside the gene matches. CDR3 bases: TGCGCCAGCAGCCAATACGGACAGGGGCAAACTGAAGCTTTCTTT. This translates into CASSQYGQGQTEAFF.

This clone occurred a few times. The genes are TRBV6-6 and TRBJ2-1; a possible D gene is TRBD1 (6 bases). Trimming cost V 6 bases and J 10 bases, with 25 bases left between them. Germline CDR1 is MNHNY and CDR2 is SVGAGI (reference sequence). This CDR3 region has 16 residues. This CDR3 is CASRPRTDSLRREQFF. The CDR3 DNA reads as TGTGCCAGCAGGCCTAGGACAGACAGCCTCAGGAGGGAGCAGTTCTTC.

The chain uses TRBV12-5 and TRBJ2-7; 14 bases fit TRBD2. Unmatched junction bases numbered 6, after V lost 6 bases and J lost 5 bases. The CDR3 loop spans 15 amino acids. Germline loops: CDR1 LGHNT, CDR2 FRNRAP. CDR3 residues: CASGRGTSGSHEQYF. The DNA of the CDR3 is TGTGCTAGTGGGCGAGGGACTAGCGGGAGCCACGAGCAGTACTTC.

This clone appeared a few times. This rearrangement joins TRBV19 to TRBJ2-5; 14 nucleotides agree with TRBD2. The germline gives CDR1 LNHDA, CDR2 SQIVND (reference sequence). Losses at the gene ends were 5 bases for V and 3 bases for J; bases not matched to a gene: 2. CDR3 length equals 15 residues. CDR3 in amino acids: CASSGLAGGEETQYF. The CDR3 DNA sequence: TGTGCCAGTAGTGGACTAGCGGGAGGTGAAGAGACCCAGTACTTC.

The chain joins TRBV5-1 to TRBJ2-7; 10 bases match TRBD2. Trimming cost V 0 bases and J 2 bases; bases outside gene matches: 8. The CDR3 consists of 17 residues. Germline V gene lookup returns CDR1 SGHRS and CDR2 YFSETQ. DNA of the CDR3: TGCGCCAGCAGCTTGGGAGCTAGCGGGGGCATCACCTACGAGCAGTACTTC. This sequence encodes CASSLGASGGITYEQYF. Full variable domain (rest looked up from reference TRBV5-1 and TRBJ2-7): KAGVTQTPRYLIKTRGQQVTLSCSPISGHRSVSWYQQTPGQGLQFLFEYFSETQRNKGNFPGRFSGRQFSNSRSEMNVSTLELGDSALYLCASSLGASGGITYEQYFGPGTRLTVT.